This is a list of T cell receptor beta chains from one sample in a study of T cell repertoires in cytomegalovirus infection. TCRdb analysed the reads with MiXCR anew, one entry per CDR3 protein. The profile shows around 800,000 distinct CDR3 sequences, over 25% of them singletons. The antigens for these receptors are not known. The material was cultured CD8+ T cells from PBMCs, obtained from culture after CMV antigen stimulation. The receptors stem from a human donor in good health (CMV status not recorded). Some clones in this sample may be carry-over from other donors' samples. Each CDR3 is given with its conserved first and last residue. The D gene is left open where the match is weak. Clone size is not always given. Where it is, it says once, few, many or a class for expanded clones.

size,D,V,J,CDR3,DNA
.,.,TRBV5-8,TRBJ2-1,CAIRLGRTGRRGAHNEQFF,TGTGCCATCCGGTTGGGGCGGACAGGGCGACGGGGGGCTCACAATGAGCAGTTCTTC
once,.,TRBV7-9,TRBJ1-1,CASSPRAGMNTEAFF,TGTGCCAGCAGCCCCCGGGCAGGTATGAACACTGAAGCTTTCTTT
.,.,TRBV2,TRBJ2-1,CASSEALPGLPFNEQFF,TGTGCCAGCAGTGAAGCATTACCAGGTCTGCCGTTCAATGAGCAGTTCTTC
few,.,TRBV6-1,TRBJ1-2,CASSDSGAGYNGYTF,TGTGCCAGCAGTGACTCAGGGGCCGGGTATAATGGCTACACCTTC
.,.,TRBV4-1,TRBJ2-1,CASSQAAGAQGEQFF,TGCGCCAGCAGCCAGGCGGCGGGGGCCCAGGGTGAGCAGTTCTTC
.,TRBD1,TRBV4-1,TRBJ2-5,CASSQGSGRGQETQYF,TGCGCCAGCAGCCAAGGTTCGGGCAGGGGGCAAGAGACCCAGTACTTC
.,.,TRBV24-1,TRBJ2-3,CATSSIDGTDTQYF,TGTGCCACCAGTTCCATAGACGGCACAGATACGCAGTATTTT
once,.,TRBV6-1,TRBJ2-6,CASSSFSGSGTNVLTF,TGTGCCAGCAGTTCCTTTTCAGGGTCCGGGACCAACGTCCTGACTTTC
.,.,TRBV20-1,TRBJ1-2,CSARFEGVYGYTF,TGCAGTGCTAGATTTGAAGGGGTCTATGGCTACACCTTC
.,.,TRBV5-4,TRBJ2-7,CASSLSTDSYEQYF,TGTGCCAGCAGCTTGTCTACGGATTCCTACGAGCAGTACTTC
.,.,TRBV15,TRBJ2-3,CATSSQGTQYF,TGTGCCACCAGCAGCCAAGGTACGCAGTATTTT
.,.,TRBV6-6,TRBJ2-2,CASSPSLNTGELFF,TGTGCCAGCAGCCCCTCATTGAACACCGGGGAGCTGTTTTTT
.,.,TRBV12-3/TRBV12-4,TRBJ2-1,CASSLIKQFF,TGTGCCAGCAGTTTAATTAAGCAGTTCTTC
few,.,TRBV29-1,TRBJ1-2,CSVAEGNRYGYTF,TGCAGCGTTGCGGAGGGGAATCGATATGGCTACACCTTC
.,TRBD2,TRBV19,TRBJ2-1,CASSILAGPAWDEQFF,TGTGCCAGTAGTATTCTAGCGGGGCCGGCGTGGGATGAGCAGTTCTTC
.,TRBD1,TRBV7-9,TRBJ1-2,CASSAPGQVISYGYTF,TGTGCCAGCAGCGCGCCGGGACAGGTTATTAGCTATGGCTACACCTTC
.,.,TRBV4-1,TRBJ2-7,CASSPSSFAYEQYF,TGCGCCAGCAGCCCTAGTTCTTTCGCCTACGAGCAGTACTTC
.,.,TRBV6-1,TRBJ1-4,CASSDGTEIFNEKLFF,TGTGCCAGCAGTGATGGGACCGAGATTTTTAATGAAAAACTGTTTTTT
few,.,TRBV6-2/TRBV6-3,TRBJ2-1,CASSYSAPSSYNEQFF,TGTGCCAGCAGTTACTCGGCGCCTAGCTCCTACAATGAGCAGTTCTTC
many,.,TRBV7-8,TRBJ2-1,CASSLEPGSPYNEQFF,TGTGCCAGCAGCTTAGAGCCGGGATCCCCCTACAATGAGCAGTTCTTC
.,TRBD2,TRBV4-1,TRBJ2-1,CASSQDGGGSYNEQFF,TGCGCCAGCAGCCAAGATGGGGGGGGCTCCTACAATGAGCAGTTCTTC
.,.,TRBV5-5,TRBJ2-2,CASSRPAAGELLF,TGTGCCAGCTCCCGACCGGCGGCCGGGGAGCTGCTTTTT
many,.,TRBV7-2,TRBJ1-3,CASSLGGLGGNTIYF,TGTGCCAGCAGCTTAGGGGGTCTGGGTGGAAACACCATATATTTT